This T cell receptor beta chain is drawn from a study of spatial heterogeneity in lung cancer. Time point of the sample: blood at routine non-recurrence follow-up after resection. Whole RNA, which was extracted from tumor, nontumor lung tissue or frozen PBMC, was sequenced without any cell sorting. TCRdb redid the calling of the 5' RACE reads with MiXCR, one entry per CDR3 protein. Of about 43,000 distinct CDR3 sequences listed, approximately 22% are singletons. This clonotype originated in a female donor with early-stage non-small cell lung cancer. The source material was PBMCs, sampled at follow-up.

CDR3 loop: CASRDAPLAAFF. In DNA, the CDR3 is TGTGCCAGCAGGGATGCGCCCCTCGCAGCTTTCTTT. The V and J genes are TRBV6-1 and TRBJ1-1, with D unclear. Trimming stripped 6 bases from V and 10 bases from J, with 15 bases between. CDR1 and CDR2 from the germline V gene are MNHNS and SASEGT. The CDR3 loop spans 12 amino acids.